The 10 T cell receptor beta chains presented below share a single source sample, sequenced in a study of shared clonotypes between healthy human individuals. Clones were sequenced by immunoSEQ multiplex PCR, and TCRdb holds only the in-frame ones, with some missing. The sample lists about 100,000 clones; around 71% were seen once. Source material: memory CD8+ T cells sorted from blood. The subset denotes: CD45RO+ cells pooled with CCR7-negative TemRA cells. These receptors were collected from a woman aged 25 to 39 in good health.

The chain joins TRBV28 to TRBJ1-1, with D unresolved. Looked up from germline, CDR1 is MDHEN and CDR2 is SYDVKM. The CDR3 length is 11 residues. With 6 bases removed from V and 7 bases from J, the gap between germline ends came to 9 bases. The CDR3 DNA reads TGTGCCAGCAGCGATCAGTATGAAGCTTTCTTT. It yields the protein CASSDQYEAFF.

This rearrangement joins TRBV5-1 to TRBJ2-1; no reliable D call. Germline V gives CDR1 SGHRS, CDR2 YFSETQ. V lost 4 bases, J lost 1 base, and 9 bases lay in between. This CDR3 comprises 14 residues. CDR3 coding DNA: TGCGCCAGCAGCCCGTTCCGATCCTACAATGAGCAGTTCTTC. Translating gives CASSPFRSYNEQFF.

Remarks on this clone: Other DNA sequences within the sample encode an identical CDR3. V usage is TRBV7-9 and J usage is TRBJ2-1; D is perhaps TRBD2 (5 bases). Germline V gene lookup returns CDR1 SEHNR and CDR2 FQNEAQ (reference sequence). The CDR3 is 16 amino acids. Between the trimmed V and J ends, which lost 5 bases and 2 bases, there was a span of 16 bases. CDR3 nucleotides: TGTGCCAGCAGCCCCCGGGGTGGGAGCGCCTACAATGAGCAGTTCTTC. It yields the protein CASSPRGGSAYNEQFF.

This clone was seen a single time. V and J are TRBV4-1 and TRBJ2-4; D remains unclear. The V end was cut by 2 bases, the J end by 8 bases, with 7 bases between. The CDR3 extends over 12 amino acids. Germline assignment: CDR1 MGHRA and CDR2 YSYEKL. The CDR3 nucleotides are TGCGCCAGCAGCCAAATGTACGACATTCAGTACTTC. Its translation is CASSQMYDIQYF.

V gene TRBV19 combines with J gene TRBJ2-2; 7 bases match TRBD1. CDR1 and CDR2 from the germline V gene are LNHDA and SQIVND (reference sequence). The CDR3 totals 15 residues. The J segment lost 6 bases and the V segment lost 8 bases, leaving 12 bases of the junction unmatched. CDR3 protein: CASHRQGSFPGELFF. The CDR3 DNA follows: TGTGCCAGTCATAGACAGGGAAGTTTCCCCGGGGAGCTGTTTTTT.

This clone was seen just once. The chain couples TRBV6-5 to TRBJ1-1; D not resolved. This CDR3 has 9 residues. Between the trimmed V and J ends, which lost 5 bases and 10 bases, there was a span of 5 bases. CDR1 and CDR2 from the germline V gene are MNHEY and SVGAGI. The CDR3 DNA is TGTGCCAGCAGTGAGCGAGCTTTCTTT. It codes for CASSERAFF.

V usage is TRBV4-1 and J usage is TRBJ2-3; no definite D call. This CDR3 is built from 16 residues. Germline CDR1 and CDR2: MGHRA and YSYEKL. Trimming left V 1 base short and J 5 bases short, with 16 bases between. In nucleotides, the CDR3 is TGCGCCAGCAGCCAAGTGCAGTCCGGAGCTGGAGATACGCAGTATTTT. This gives the protein CASSQVQSGAGDTQYF.

The genes are TRBV28 and TRBJ1-5, with D possibly matching TRBD1 (6 bases). The V gene's germline CDR1 is MDHEN and CDR2 SYDVKM. The V end was cut by 3 bases, the J end by 0 bases, with 15 bases between. This CDR3 comprises 17 residues. The CDR3 loop reads CASSFGFGGASNQPQHF. As DNA, the CDR3 is TGTGCCAGCAGTTTTGGTTTCGGGGGGGCTAGCAATCAGCCCCAGCATTTT.

The rearrangement links TRBV29-1 to TRBJ2-7; 9 bases fit TRBD1. V was pared by 6 bases and J by 2 bases, with 5 bases of the junction left unmatched. The CDR3 is made up of 13 amino acids. Germline CDR1 SQVTM, CDR2 ANQGSEA. CDR3 region: CSVSQGATYEQYF. In nucleotides, the CDR3 is TGCAGCGTCTCACAGGGGGCCACCTACGAGCAGTACTTC.

The chain employs TRBV28 and TRBJ2-1, with D unresolved. The germline CDR1 and CDR2 sequences are MDHEN and SYDVKM. There are 11 residues in the CDR3. Trimming cost V 9 bases and J 7 bases, with 10 bases left between them. In DNA form, the CDR3 reads TGTGCCAGTTGTAGGATGAATGAGCAGTTCTTC. This encodes CASCRMNEQFF.